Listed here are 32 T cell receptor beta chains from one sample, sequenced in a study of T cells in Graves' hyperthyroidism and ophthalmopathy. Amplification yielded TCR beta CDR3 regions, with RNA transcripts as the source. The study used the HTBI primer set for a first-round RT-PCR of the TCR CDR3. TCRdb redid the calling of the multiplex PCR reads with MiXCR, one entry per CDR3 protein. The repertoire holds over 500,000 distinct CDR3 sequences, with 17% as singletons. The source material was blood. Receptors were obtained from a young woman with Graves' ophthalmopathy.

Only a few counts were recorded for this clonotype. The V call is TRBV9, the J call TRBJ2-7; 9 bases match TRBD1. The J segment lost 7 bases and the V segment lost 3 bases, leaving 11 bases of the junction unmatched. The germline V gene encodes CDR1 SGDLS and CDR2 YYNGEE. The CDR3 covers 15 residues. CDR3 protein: CASSATRDREGEQYF. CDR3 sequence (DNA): TGTGCCAGCAGCGCGACTCGGGACAGGGAGGGGGAGCAGTACTTC. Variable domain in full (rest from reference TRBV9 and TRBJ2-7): DSGVTQTPKHLITATGQRVTLRCSPRSGDLSVYWYQQSLDQGLQFLIQYYNGEERAKGNILERFSAQQFPDLHSELNLSSLELGDSALYFCASSATRDREGEQYFGPGTRLTVT.

This CDR3 is CASSWGPNTGELFF. DNA for the CDR3: TGTGCCAGCAGTTGGGGCCCGAACACCGGGGAGCTGTTTTTT. The rearrangement links TRBV27 to TRBJ2-2; D is perhaps TRBD1 (5 bases). Germline loops: CDR1 MNHEY, CDR2 SMNVEV (reference sequence). The V gene lost 4 bases and the J gene lost 0 bases, with 6 bases spanning the gap. The CDR3 is made up of 14 amino acids.

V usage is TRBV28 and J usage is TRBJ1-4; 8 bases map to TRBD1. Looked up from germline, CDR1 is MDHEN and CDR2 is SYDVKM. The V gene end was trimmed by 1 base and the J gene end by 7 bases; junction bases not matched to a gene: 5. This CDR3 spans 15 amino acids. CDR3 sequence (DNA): TGTGCCAGCAGTTTATTAGCAGGGGGCGGTGAAAAACTGTTTTTT. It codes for CASSLLAGGGEKLFF.

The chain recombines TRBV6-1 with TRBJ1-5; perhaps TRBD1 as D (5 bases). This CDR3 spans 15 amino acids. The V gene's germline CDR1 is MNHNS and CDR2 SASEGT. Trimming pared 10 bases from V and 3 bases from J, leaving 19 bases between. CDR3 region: CATQPFRGYNQPQHF. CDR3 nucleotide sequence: TGTGCCACCCAACCCTTTAGGGGATACAATCAGCCCCAGCATTTT.

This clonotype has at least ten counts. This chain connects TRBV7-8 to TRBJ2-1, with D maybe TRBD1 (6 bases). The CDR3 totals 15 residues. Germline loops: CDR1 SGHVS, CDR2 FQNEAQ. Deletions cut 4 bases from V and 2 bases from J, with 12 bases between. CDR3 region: CASSSRTVPYNEQFF. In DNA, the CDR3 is TGTGCCAGCAGCTCGAGGACAGTCCCCTACAATGAGCAGTTCTTC. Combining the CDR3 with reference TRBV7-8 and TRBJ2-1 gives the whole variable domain GAGVSQSPRYKVAKRGQDVALRCDPISGHVSLFWYQQALGQGPEFLTYFQNEAQLDKSGLPSDRFFAERPEGSVSTLKIQRTQQEDSAVYLCASSSRTVPYNEQFFGPGTRLTVL.

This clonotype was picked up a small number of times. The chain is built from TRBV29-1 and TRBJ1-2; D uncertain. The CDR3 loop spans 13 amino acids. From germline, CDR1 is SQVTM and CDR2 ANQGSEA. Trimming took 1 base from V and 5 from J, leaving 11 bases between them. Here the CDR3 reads CSVEVATAYGYTF. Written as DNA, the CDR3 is TGCAGCGTTGAAGTGGCGACGGCATATGGCTACACCTTC.

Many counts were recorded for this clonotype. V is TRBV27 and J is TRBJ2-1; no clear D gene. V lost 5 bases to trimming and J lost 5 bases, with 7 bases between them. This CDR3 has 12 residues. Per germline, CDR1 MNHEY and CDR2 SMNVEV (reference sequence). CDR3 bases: TGTGCCAGCAGTAGTGGTGACAATGAGCAGTTCTTC. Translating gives CASSSGDNEQFF.

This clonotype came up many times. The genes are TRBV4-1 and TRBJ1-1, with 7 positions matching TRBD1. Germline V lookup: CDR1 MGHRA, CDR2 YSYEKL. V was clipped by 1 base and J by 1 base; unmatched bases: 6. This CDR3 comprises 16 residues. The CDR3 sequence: CASSQVTGEWNTEAFF. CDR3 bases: TGCGCCAGCAGCCAAGTAACAGGGGAATGGAACACTGAAGCTTTCTTT.

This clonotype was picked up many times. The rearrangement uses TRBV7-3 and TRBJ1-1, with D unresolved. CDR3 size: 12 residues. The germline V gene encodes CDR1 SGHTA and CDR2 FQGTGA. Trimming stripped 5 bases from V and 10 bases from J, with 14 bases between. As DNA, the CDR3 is TGTGCCAGCAGCGGGCCAACTGGATTAGCTTTCTTT. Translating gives CASSGPTGLAFF.

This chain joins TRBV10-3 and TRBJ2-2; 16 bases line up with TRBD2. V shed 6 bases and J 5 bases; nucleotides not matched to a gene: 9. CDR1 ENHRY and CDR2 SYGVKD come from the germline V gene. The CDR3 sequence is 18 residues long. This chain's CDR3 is CAIRGTSGRAKETGELFF. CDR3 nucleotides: TGTGCCATCAGGGGGACTAGCGGGAGGGCGAAGGAGACCGGGGAGCTGTTTTTT.

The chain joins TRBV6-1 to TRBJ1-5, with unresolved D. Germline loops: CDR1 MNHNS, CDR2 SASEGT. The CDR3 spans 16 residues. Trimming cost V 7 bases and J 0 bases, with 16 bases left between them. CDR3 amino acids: CASKLDLFDSNQPQHF. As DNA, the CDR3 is TGTGCCAGCAAGCTGGACCTATTTGATAGCAATCAGCCCCAGCATTTT.

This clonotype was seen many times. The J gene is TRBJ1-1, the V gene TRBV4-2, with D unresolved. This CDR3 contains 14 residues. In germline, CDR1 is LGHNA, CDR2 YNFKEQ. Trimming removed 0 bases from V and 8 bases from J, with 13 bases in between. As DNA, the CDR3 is TGTGCCAGCAGCCAAGACCCCAGCCGCCCCGAAGCTTTCTTT. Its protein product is CASSQDPSRPEAFF.

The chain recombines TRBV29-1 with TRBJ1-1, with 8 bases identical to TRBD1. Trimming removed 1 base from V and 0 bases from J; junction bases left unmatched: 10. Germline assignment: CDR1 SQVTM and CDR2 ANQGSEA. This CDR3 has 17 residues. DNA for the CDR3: TGCAGCGTTGAAGGGGGCGACAGGGGAGGGCTGAACACTGAAGCTTTCTTT. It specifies CSVEGGDRGGLNTEAFF.

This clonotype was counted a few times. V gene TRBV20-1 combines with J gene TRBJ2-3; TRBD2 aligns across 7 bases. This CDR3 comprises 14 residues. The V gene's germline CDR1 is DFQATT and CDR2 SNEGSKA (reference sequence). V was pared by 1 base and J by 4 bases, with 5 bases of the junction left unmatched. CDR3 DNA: TGCAGTGCTAGAGTCAGCGGGGTCCCAGATACGCAGTATTTT. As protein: CSARVSGVPDTQYF.

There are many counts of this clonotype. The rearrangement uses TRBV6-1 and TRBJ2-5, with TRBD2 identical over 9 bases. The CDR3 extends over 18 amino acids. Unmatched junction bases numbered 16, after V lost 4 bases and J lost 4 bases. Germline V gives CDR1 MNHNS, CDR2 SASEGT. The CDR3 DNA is TGTGCCAGCAGTGGGAAGTCTAGCGGGGCCCGCGGGGCAGAGACCCAGTACTTC. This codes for CASSGKSSGARGAETQYF.

The CDR3 nucleotides are TGCAGTGCTAGGGAGGGACGGGTCAATCAGCCCCAGCATTTT. As protein: CSAREGRVNQPQHF. The chain joins TRBV20-1 to TRBJ1-5; possibly TRBD1 for D (5 bases). Trimming pared 3 bases from V and 3 bases from J, leaving 12 bases between. This CDR3 has 14 amino acids. CDR1 is DFQATT, CDR2 SNEGSKA, per germline (reference sequence).

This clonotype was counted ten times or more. CDR3 in amino acids: CASSYSRSPANTGELFF. The CDR3, as DNA: TGTGCCAGCAGTTACTCGAGGTCTCCCGCGAACACCGGGGAGCTGTTTTTT. V is TRBV6-5 and J is TRBJ2-2; D ambiguous. V lost 0 bases to trimming and J lost 0 bases, with 11 bases between them. CDR1 is MNHEY and CDR2 is SVGAGI in the germline V gene. The CDR3 runs to 17 residues.

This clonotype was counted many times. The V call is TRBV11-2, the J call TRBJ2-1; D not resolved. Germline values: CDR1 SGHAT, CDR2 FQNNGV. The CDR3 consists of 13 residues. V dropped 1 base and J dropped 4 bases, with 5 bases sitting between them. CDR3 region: CASSLGNYNEQFF. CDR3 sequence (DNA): TGTGCCAGCAGCTTAGGCAATTACAATGAGCAGTTCTTC.

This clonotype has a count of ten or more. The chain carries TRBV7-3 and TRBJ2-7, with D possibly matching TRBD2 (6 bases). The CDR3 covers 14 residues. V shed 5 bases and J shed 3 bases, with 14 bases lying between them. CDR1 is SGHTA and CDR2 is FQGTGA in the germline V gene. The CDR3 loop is CASSNRDCLYEQYF. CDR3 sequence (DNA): TGTGCCAGCAGCAACCGGGACTGCCTCTACGAGCAGTACTTC.

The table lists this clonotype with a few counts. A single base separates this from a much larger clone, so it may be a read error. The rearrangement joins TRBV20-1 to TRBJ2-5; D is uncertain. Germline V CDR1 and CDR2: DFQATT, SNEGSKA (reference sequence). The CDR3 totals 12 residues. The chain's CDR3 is CTVVGVQETQYF. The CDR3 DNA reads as TGCACCGTGGTTGGGGTCCAAGAGACCCAGTACTTC.

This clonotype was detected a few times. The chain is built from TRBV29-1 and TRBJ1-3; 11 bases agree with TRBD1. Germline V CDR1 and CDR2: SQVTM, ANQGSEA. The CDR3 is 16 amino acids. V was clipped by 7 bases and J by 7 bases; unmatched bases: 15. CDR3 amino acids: CSARTGGGPVRNTIYF. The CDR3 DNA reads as TGCAGCGCCAGGACAGGGGGCGGACCTGTGAGGAACACCATATATTTT.

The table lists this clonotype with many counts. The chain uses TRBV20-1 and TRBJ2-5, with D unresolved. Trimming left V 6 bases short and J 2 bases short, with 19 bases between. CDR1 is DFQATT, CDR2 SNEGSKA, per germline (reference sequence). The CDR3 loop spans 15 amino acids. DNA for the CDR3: TGCAGTGCAGTCGGATCTCCCCAAGCTCAAGAGACCCAGTACTTC. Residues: CSAVGSPQAQETQYF.

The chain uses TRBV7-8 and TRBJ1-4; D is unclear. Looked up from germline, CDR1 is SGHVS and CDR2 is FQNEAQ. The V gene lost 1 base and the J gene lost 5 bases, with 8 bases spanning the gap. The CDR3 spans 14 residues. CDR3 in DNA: TGTGCCAGCAGCTTAGTTCGGGCGAATGAAAAACTGTTTTTT. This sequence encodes CASSLVRANEKLFF. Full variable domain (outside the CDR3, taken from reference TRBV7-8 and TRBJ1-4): GAGVSQSPRYKVAKRGQDVALRCDPISGHVSLFWYQQALGQGPEFLTYFQNEAQLDKSGLPSDRFFAERPEGSVSTLKIQRTQQEDSAVYLCASSLVRANEKLFFGSGTQLSVL.

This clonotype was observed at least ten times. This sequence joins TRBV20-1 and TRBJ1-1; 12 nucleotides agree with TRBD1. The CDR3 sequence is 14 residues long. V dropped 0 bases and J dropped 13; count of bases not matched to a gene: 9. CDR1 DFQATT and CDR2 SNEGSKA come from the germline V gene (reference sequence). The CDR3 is CSAREGTGGASGFF. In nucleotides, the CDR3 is TGCAGTGCTAGAGAAGGGACAGGGGGCGCGAGTGGTTTCTTT.

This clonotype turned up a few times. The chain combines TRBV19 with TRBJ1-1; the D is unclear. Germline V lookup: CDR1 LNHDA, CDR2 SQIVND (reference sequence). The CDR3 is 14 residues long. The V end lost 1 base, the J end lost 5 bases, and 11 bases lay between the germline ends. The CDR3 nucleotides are TGTGCCAGTAGTATAGTCCCAATGGGGACTGAAGCTTTCTTT. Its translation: CASSIVPMGTEAFF.

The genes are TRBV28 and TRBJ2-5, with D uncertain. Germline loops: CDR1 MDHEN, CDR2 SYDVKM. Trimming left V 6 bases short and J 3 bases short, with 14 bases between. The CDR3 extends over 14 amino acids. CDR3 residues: CASSPSGREETQYF. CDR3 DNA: TGTGCCAGCAGCCCCTCTGGTAGAGAAGAGACCCAGTACTTC.

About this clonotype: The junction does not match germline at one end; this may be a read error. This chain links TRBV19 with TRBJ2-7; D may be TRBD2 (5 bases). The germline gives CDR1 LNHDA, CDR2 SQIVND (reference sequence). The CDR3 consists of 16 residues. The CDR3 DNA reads TGTGCCAGTAGTCCCCAGTCCGCGGGCGGTGAGTACGAGCAGTGCTTC. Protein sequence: CASSPQSAGGEYEQCF.

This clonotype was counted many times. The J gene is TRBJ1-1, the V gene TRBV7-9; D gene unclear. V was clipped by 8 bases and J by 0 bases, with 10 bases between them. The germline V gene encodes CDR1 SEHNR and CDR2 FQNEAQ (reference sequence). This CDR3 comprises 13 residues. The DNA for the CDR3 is TGTGCCAGCGGGCTGAAATTGAACACTGAAGCTTTCTTT. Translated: CASGLKLNTEAFF.

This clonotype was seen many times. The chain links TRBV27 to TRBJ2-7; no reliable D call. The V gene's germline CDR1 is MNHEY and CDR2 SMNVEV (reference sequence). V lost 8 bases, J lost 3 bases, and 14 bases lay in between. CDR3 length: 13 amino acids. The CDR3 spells CASSAQYSYEQYF. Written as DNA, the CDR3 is TGTGCCAGCTCCGCCCAGTACAGCTACGAGCAGTACTTC.

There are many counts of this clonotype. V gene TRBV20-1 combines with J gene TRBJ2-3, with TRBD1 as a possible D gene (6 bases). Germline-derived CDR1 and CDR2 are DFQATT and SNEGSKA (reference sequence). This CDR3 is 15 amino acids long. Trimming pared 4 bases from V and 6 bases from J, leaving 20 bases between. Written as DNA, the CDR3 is TGCAGTGCTACCTTGCAGGACAGACTATGGGATACGCAGTATTTT. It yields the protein CSATLQDRLWDTQYF.

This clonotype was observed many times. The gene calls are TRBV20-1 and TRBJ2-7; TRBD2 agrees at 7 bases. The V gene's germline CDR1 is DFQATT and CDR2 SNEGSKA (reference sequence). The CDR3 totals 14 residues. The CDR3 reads CSLRDREALYEQYF. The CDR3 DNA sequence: TGCAGCCTCCGGGACCGGGAGGCACTTTACGAGCAGTACTTC.

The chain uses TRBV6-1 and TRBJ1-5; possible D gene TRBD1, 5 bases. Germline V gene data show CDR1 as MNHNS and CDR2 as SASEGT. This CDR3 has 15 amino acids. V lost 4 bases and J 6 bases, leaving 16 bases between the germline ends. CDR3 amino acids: CASSGDLGGSQPQHF. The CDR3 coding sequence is TGTGCCAGCAGTGGAGACCTCGGGGGGAGTCAGCCCCAGCATTTT.